This TCR beta chain is from a study of shared clonotypes between healthy human individuals. In the case of this clone: Its antigen is unidentified.

Findings and limits, study-wide: When naive CD4 clonotypes were compared across several donors, approximately 5% were shared. Rarefaction analysis demonstrated incomplete sorted-subset sequencing notwithstanding large depth.

A deep-level run was used for the assay. Here immunoSEQ multiplex PCR was the method, and the copy in TCRdb shows in-frame clones only, minus some. The data hold around 2,000,000 clones, with approximately 94% observed a single time. CDR1 MGHRA and CDR2 YSYEKL come from the germline V gene. The V gene lost 5 bases and the J gene lost 3 bases, with 8 bases spanning the gap. This CDR3 is 13 amino acids long. Naive CD8 cells lacked CD45RO and underwent positive selection for CCR7, leaving out terminally differentiated effector memory CD45RA+ cells. This TCR was recovered from a man younger than 30 in good health. Some clones in this sample may be carry-over from other donors' samples. The chain employs TRBV4-1 and TRBJ1-3; a weak D match, TRBD1 (5 bases). Material for sequencing was naive CD8+ T cells from PBMCs. DNA of the CDR3: TGCGCCAGCAGCGGGGCGCTTGGAAACACCATATATTTT. Its translation: CASSGALGNTIYF.